A single sample is the source of the 6 T cell receptor beta chains below, sequenced in a study of blood T cell repertoires in COVID-19. The data were produced by immunoSEQ multiplex PCR, yet TCRdb's version contains in-frame clones alone and is incomplete. The sample shows 200,000 or so clones, approximately 91% of them seen only once. Sequenced input: peripheral blood. The receptors were gathered from a man aged 65 to 85 with active or convalescent COVID-19.

The V gene is TRBV7-8, the J gene TRBJ1-1, with D tentatively TRBD1 (6 bases). CDR3 size: 17 residues. With 5 bases removed from V and 4 bases from J, the gap between germline ends came to 23 bases. From germline, CDR1 is SGHVS and CDR2 FQNEAQ. CDR3 in DNA: TGTGCCAGCAGCCCTAGGGGGACCCGGACAGCGAGCACTGAAGCTTTCTTT. This translates into CASSPRGTRTASTEAFF.

The chain uses TRBV6-5 and TRBJ1-4; D might be TRBD1 (6 bases). There are 15 residues in the CDR3. Per germline, CDR1 MNHEY and CDR2 SVGAGI. The V end was cut by 5 bases, the J end by 7 bases, with 17 bases between. CDR3 sequence reads: CASSRGGGLSEKLFF. DNA of the CDR3: TGTGCCAGCAGTCGCGGGGGGGGGCTAAGTGAAAAACTGTTTTTT.

This chain uses TRBV5-6 with TRBJ2-4; 7 bases are shared with TRBD1. Looked up from germline, CDR1 is SGHDT and CDR2 is YYEEEE. The ends lost 2 bases at V and 5 bases at J; junction bases unmatched: 4. CDR3 length: 14 amino acids. The CDR3 sequence: CASSLQGQENIQYF. In DNA, the CDR3 is TGTGCCAGCAGCTTACAGGGGCAGGAAAACATTCAGTACTTC.

This clone was counted only a few times. This chain connects TRBV29-1 to TRBJ2-7; TRBD2 matches at 7 bases. CDR1 SQVTM and CDR2 ANQGSEA come from the germline V gene. V was clipped by 4 bases and J by 5 bases; unmatched bases: 2. The CDR3 is made up of 11 amino acids. The CDR3 protein is CSVVRGDEQYF. CDR3 bases: TGCAGCGTTGTACGGGGGGACGAGCAGTACTTC.

The chain recombines TRBV6-5 with TRBJ1-5; tentatively, D is TRBD1 (6 bases). This CDR3 comprises 12 residues. Trimming cost V 10 bases and J 6 bases, with 13 bases left between them. Looked up from germline, CDR1 is MNHEY and CDR2 is SVGAGI. The CDR3, as DNA: TGTGCCACCGGGGAGGGGGGTCAGCCCCAGCATTTT. It specifies CATGEGGQPQHF.

The chain couples TRBV11-2 to TRBJ2-3, with TRBD2 matching over 10 bases. This CDR3 has 16 amino acids. After removal of 5 bases from V and 4 bases from J, the junction contained 9 bases not matched to a gene. Per the germline V gene, CDR1 is SGHAT and CDR2 is FQNNGV. This chain's CDR3 is CASSEFSGGPADTQYF. DNA of the CDR3: TGTGCCAGCAGCGAATTTAGCGGGGGGCCCGCAGATACGCAGTATTTT.